Described below is a single T cell receptor (beta chain) sequence and its context. Losses at the gene ends were 6 bases for V and 3 bases for J; bases not matched to a gene: 11. Germline CDR1 reads SGHDT; CDR2 reads YYEEEE. The CDR3 loop spans 15 amino acids. These data are taken from a study of blood T cell repertoires in COVID-19. Study context: Samples came from the United States, Italy and Spain, spanning acute and convalescent COVID-19.

Authors' data handling: The authors estimated nucleated cell counts from reference gene primer amplification. The repertoire was sequenced with immunoSEQ multiplex PCR; TCRdb's copy has only in-frame clones and lacks some. The V and J calls and clone size come from that table; D and trimming were worked out from the DNA. The sample contains about 140,000 clones, roughly 78% of which appear only once. This clonotype was obtained from a man in his 60s with acute or convalescent COVID-19. The rearrangement uses TRBV5-6 and TRBJ1-2; 7 nucleotides agree with TRBD1. The material sequenced was peripheral blood. CDR3 nucleotide sequence: TGTGCCAGCACCTCCCCTGACAGGGCCTACTATGGCTACACCTTC. It specifies CASTSPDRAYYGYTF.